These 27 T cell receptor beta chains originate from one sample sequenced in a study of beta chain features in type 1 diabetes. Study-level results: TCRB CDR3s from Type 1 diabetes patients were moderately but significantly shorter in all four CD4+ subsets.

These receptors' targets are unknown. Expressed TCRB transcripts were sequenced after all isolated RNA was converted to cDNA. The method was immunoSEQ multiplex PCR; TCRdb's version includes in-frame clones alone and lacks a portion of them. In the table there are around 140,000 clones, 7% to 10% of which are singletons. Sequenced sample: central memory CD4+ T cells from blood. The receptor set was obtained from a man aged 30 to 45 with type 1 diabetes.

The gene calls are TRBV9 and TRBJ1-5; maybe TRBD1 (6 bases). The CDR3 spans 12 residues. The V end lost 3 bases, the J end lost 6 bases, and 7 bases lay between the germline ends. Germline V lookup: CDR1 SGDLS, CDR2 YYNGEE. The chain's CDR3 is CASSGTAQPQHF. CDR3 in DNA: TGTGCCAGCAGCGGGACAGCTCAGCCCCAGCATTTT.

This rearrangement joins TRBV15 to TRBJ1-5, with 10 positions matching TRBD1. The CDR3 runs to 15 residues. V lost 3 bases, J lost 3 bases, and 2 bases stayed unmatched. CDR1 and CDR2 from the germline V gene are LNHNV and YYDKDF (reference sequence). The CDR3 protein is CATSRGQGFNQPQHF. As DNA, the CDR3 is TGTGCCACCAGCAGGGGACAGGGGTTCAATCAGCCCCAGCATTTT.

In this sample, this clone turned up a few times. The chain couples TRBV15 to TRBJ2-2, with 11 bases fitting TRBD2. This CDR3 is 17 amino acids long. The germline CDR1 and CDR2 sequences are LNHNV and YYDKDF (reference sequence). Trimming cost V 4 bases and J 4 bases; bases outside gene matches: 8. The CDR3 reads CATSILAGGLVTGELFF. In DNA, the CDR3 is TGTGCCACCAGCATATTAGCGGGGGGGCTGGTCACCGGGGAGCTGTTTTTT.

This clone was counted a few times. V gene TRBV2 combines with J gene TRBJ1-5; the D gene is possibly TRBD1 (5 bases). The germline CDR1 and CDR2 sequences are SNHLY and FYNNEI. The CDR3 length is 14 residues. The V and J ends lost 2 bases and 7 bases respectively, with 12 bases between them. The CDR3 nucleotides are TGTGCCAGCAGTGAATATACAGGCCGACAGCCCCAGCATTTT. This translates into CASSEYTGRQPQHF.

This clone was counted a few times. This chain joins TRBV5-8 and TRBJ2-5, with D possibly TRBD1 on 6 matching bases. The CDR3 loop spans 15 amino acids. The germline CDR1 and CDR2 sequences are SGHTS and YDEGEE. Trimming removed 4 bases from V and 7 bases from J, with 20 bases in between. This CDR3 reads CASSGGPDKTGTQYF. DNA for the CDR3: TGTGCCAGCAGCGGGGGCCCCGACAAGACCGGGACCCAGTACTTC.

The V gene is TRBV18, the J gene TRBJ2-1; D perhaps matches TRBD2 (7 bases). Germline assignment: CDR1 KGHSH and CDR2 LQKENI. Trimming removed 7 bases at V and 7 bases at J, with 23 bases between. The CDR3 is made up of 16 amino acids. CDR3: CASFHRGAGKGNEQFF. The CDR3 DNA sequence: TGTGCCAGCTTTCACCGGGGGGCCGGCAAGGGGAATGAGCAGTTCTTC.

The chain uses TRBV30 and TRBJ2-4; 11 positions match TRBD2. The J segment lost 0 bases and the V segment lost 4 bases, leaving 14 bases of the junction unmatched. Germline V gene sequence: CDR1 GTSNPN, CDR2 SVGIG (reference sequence). The CDR3 runs to 19 residues. For the CDR3, the DNA is TGTGCCTGGATCACGCGACTAGCGGGGAGAAGGTTAGCCAAAAACATTCAGTACTTC. Amino acid sequence: CAWITRLAGRRLAKNIQYF.

A few counts support this clone. V is TRBV28 and J is TRBJ1-5; 7 bases are a match to TRBD1. The CDR3 has 15 amino acids. In germline, CDR1 is MDHEN, CDR2 SYDVKM. The V and J ends lost 3 bases and 1 base, in that order; junction bases with no gene match: 3. CDR3: CASSFPGGSNQPQHF. DNA for the CDR3: TGTGCCAGCAGTTTTCCAGGGGGGAGCAATCAGCCCCAGCATTTT.

There are a few counts of this clone. The J gene is TRBJ2-3, the V gene TRBV11-2, with TRBD2 matching over 8 bases. The length of the CDR3 is 17 residues. Germline V CDR1 and CDR2: SGHAT, FQNNGV. Trimming took 1 base from V and 5 from J; bases not matched to a gene: 11. The CDR3 is CASSLAGQIAGLDTQYF. The CDR3 DNA reads TGTGCCAGCAGCTTAGCCGGGCAGATAGCGGGATTAGATACGCAGTATTTT.

The chain recombines TRBV29-1 with TRBJ2-1, with TRBD2 matching 8 bases. This CDR3 has 13 amino acids. Germline V lookup: CDR1 SQVTM, CDR2 ANQGSEA. Losses at the gene ends were 6 bases for V and 8 bases for J; bases not matched to a gene: 9. The CDR3 region has the DNA TGCAGCGTGGGGGAGTCTAGCGGGTATGAGCAGTTCTTC. Translated: CSVGESSGYEQFF.

V gene TRBV5-1 combines with J gene TRBJ2-1; 10 nucleotides align to TRBD1. The length of the CDR3 is 15 residues. Germline CDR1 reads SGHRS; CDR2 reads YFSETQ. The ends lost 4 bases at V and 6 bases at J; junction bases unmatched: 7. The DNA of the CDR3 is TGCGCCAGCAGCCCCCGGGACAGGGGCGTCAATGAGCAGTTCTTC. This sequence encodes CASSPRDRGVNEQFF.

The chain joins TRBV6-6 to TRBJ2-7, with a tentative D call TRBD1 (6 bases). Germline loops: CDR1 MNHNY, CDR2 SVGAGI (reference sequence). V shed 5 bases and J shed 4 bases, with 21 bases lying between them. The CDR3 totals 16 residues. This CDR3 is CASSGRTGTLNYEQYF. The CDR3, as DNA: TGTGCCAGCAGTGGAAGGACCGGGACACTAAATTACGAGCAGTACTTC.

This clone came up a few times. This rearrangement joins TRBV18 to TRBJ2-7, with TRBD2 identical over 12 bases. This CDR3 region has 14 residues. With V trimmed by 5 bases and J by 7 bases, 6 bases remained unmatched. Germline assignment: CDR1 KGHSH and CDR2 LQKENI. This CDR3 is CASSATSGGGEQYF. The CDR3 DNA is TGTGCCAGCTCAGCGACTAGCGGGGGAGGTGAGCAGTACTTC.

This clone has only a few counts. V is TRBV30 and J is TRBJ2-5, with a tentative D call TRBD1 (6 bases). Germline-derived CDR1 and CDR2 are GTSNPN and SVGIG (reference sequence). V was pared by 2 bases and J by 5 bases, with 12 bases between. This CDR3 spans 13 amino acids. For the CDR3, the DNA is TGTGCCTGGAGTCCAATAGGGGGTGAGACCCAGTACTTC. Translation: CAWSPIGGETQYF.

This clone was seen a handful of times. This chain joins TRBV7-9 and TRBJ2-5, with D perhaps matching TRBD1 (7 bases). From germline, CDR1 is SEHNR and CDR2 FQNEAQ (reference sequence). V was clipped by 4 bases and J by 4 bases, with 16 bases between them. The CDR3 totals 15 residues. In DNA, the CDR3 is TGTGCCAGCAGCTCTCAGGGGGGTGAAAGAGAGACCCAGTACTTC. Translated: CASSSQGGERETQYF.

This chain links TRBV2 with TRBJ2-1, with TRBD2 identical over 9 bases. J gave up 5 bases and V 1 base, and 3 bases lay outside the gene matches. The CDR3 contains 15 residues. Germline V CDR1 and CDR2: SNHLY, FYNNEI. The CDR3 nucleotides read TGTGCCAGCAGTGAAGAAGCGGGGGGACACAATGAGCAGTTCTTC. Its protein is CASSEEAGGHNEQFF.

This clone occurred a few times. At one end, the junction sequence differs from germline, possibly due to a read error. The rearrangement joins TRBV7-2 to TRBJ1-2; D is ambiguous. Germline CDR1 is SGHTA and CDR2 is FQGNSA. This CDR3 has 14 amino acids. The CDR3 coding sequence is TGTGCCAGCAGCTCGCCGTCGGTTAACGATGGCTACACCTTC. This sequence encodes CASSSPSVNDGYTF.

This clone turned up a few times. This rearrangement joins TRBV23-1 to TRBJ1-2; unclear D gene. TRBV23-1 is classed as an ORF, of uncertain function. V lost 4 bases and J lost 6, with 15 bases in between. This CDR3 is 14 amino acids long. CDR3 amino acids: CASSPPRGGDGYTF. The CDR3 DNA is TGCGCCAGCAGTCCCCCGAGAGGTGGCGATGGCTACACCTTC.

This clone was seen more than once but under ten times. The chain has TRBV4-3 and TRBJ1-5, with D unclear. CDR1 is LGHNA and CDR2 is YSLEER in the germline V gene. V lost 4 bases to trimming and J lost 8 bases, with 6 bases between them. The CDR3 has 11 amino acids. The DNA of the CDR3 is TGCGCCAGCAGCCGCAGGAAGCCCCAGCATTTT. It yields the protein CASSRRKPQHF.

The rearrangement uses TRBV7-9 and TRBJ1-5; tentative D call: TRBD1 (6 bases). The ends were cut back, 5 bases at V and 7 bases at J, with 18 bases in the middle. The germline V gene encodes CDR1 SEHNR and CDR2 FQNEAQ (reference sequence). The CDR3 has 15 amino acids. CDR3 coding DNA: TGTGCCAGCAGCGCGGGCGGCAGGGGCAGGCAGCCCCAGCATTTT. Protein sequence: CASSAGGRGRQPQHF.

There are many counts of this clone. The V gene is TRBV19, the J gene TRBJ2-2; 10 bases are a match to TRBD1. CDR1 and CDR2 from the germline V gene are LNHDA and SQIVND (reference sequence). The CDR3 loop spans 15 amino acids. V was pared by 6 bases and J by 8 bases, with 9 bases of the junction left unmatched. CDR3 in DNA: TGTGCCAGTAGCCGGGACAGGGGAGCGGCGGGGGAGCTGTTTTTT. Translated: CASSRDRGAAGELFF.

This clone was seen more than once but under ten times. The chain has TRBV5-1 and TRBJ2-5, with 11 bases that match TRBD1. The germline gives CDR1 SGHRS, CDR2 YFSETQ. The CDR3 sequence is 14 residues long. The V gene end was trimmed by 4 bases and the J gene end by 4 bases; junction bases not matched to a gene: 3. DNA of the CDR3: TGCGCCAGCAGCGGAGGGACAGGGGGAGAGACCCAGTACTTC. Protein: CASSGGTGGETQYF.

Only a few counts were recorded for this clone. In the same sample, other DNA sequences code for this CDR3. The genes are TRBV15 and TRBJ2-7; D uncertain. CDR3 length: 15 residues. The germline V and J ends were trimmed by 0 bases and 3 bases, with 12 bases remaining between them. CDR1 is LNHNV, CDR2 YYDKDF, per germline (reference sequence). CDR3 bases: TGTGCCACCAGCAGAGATCTCGGTCCTAGCTACGAGCAGTACTTC. Translation gives CATSRDLGPSYEQYF.

The rearrangement uses TRBV5-1 and TRBJ1-2; D is uncertain. CDR3 length: 13 amino acids. Germline values: CDR1 SGHRS, CDR2 YFSETQ. V lost 4 bases and J lost 7, with 14 bases in between. CDR3: CASSPGGSSGYTF. DNA for the CDR3: TGCGCCAGCAGCCCGGGAGGATCGTCTGGCTACACCTTC. Together with reference TRBV5-1 and TRBJ1-2, the CDR3 gives the full variable domain: KAGVTQTPRYLIKTRGQQVTLSCSPISGHRSVSWYQQTPGQGLQFLFEYFSETQRNKGNFPGRFSGRQFSNSRSEMNVSTLELGDSALYLCASSPGGSSGYTFGSGTRLTVV.

The rearrangement links TRBV6-5 to TRBJ1-6; 8 nucleotides align to TRBD1. CDR1 and CDR2 (germline): MNHEY, SVGAGI. J gave up 7 bases and V 4 bases, and 9 bases lay outside the gene matches. This CDR3 contains 16 residues. CDR3 in DNA: TGTGCCAGCAGTTCCCCCCGACAGGGGCGAAATTCACCCCTCCACTTT. Translation gives CASSSPRQGRNSPLHF.

This clone appeared a few times. The V call is TRBV7-3, the J call TRBJ2-7; unclear D gene. Trimming removed 5 bases from V and 6 bases from J, with 14 bases in between. CDR3 length: 13 residues. The V gene's germline CDR1 is SGHTA and CDR2 FQGTGA. CDR3 protein: CASSPRTSGEQYF. Here the CDR3 DNA reads TGTGCCAGCAGCCCCCGAACGTCCGGCGAGCAGTACTTC.

This clone came up a few times. CDR3 coding DNA: TGTGCCAGCAGCTCGACCTTTAGCGGATCAGCTTTCTTT. Translation: CASSSTFSGSAFF. The V and J genes are TRBV7-2 and TRBJ1-1, with D uncertain. There are 13 residues in the CDR3. Looked up from germline, CDR1 is SGHTA and CDR2 is FQGNSA. The V gene lost 4 bases and the J gene lost 10 bases, with 16 bases spanning the gap.